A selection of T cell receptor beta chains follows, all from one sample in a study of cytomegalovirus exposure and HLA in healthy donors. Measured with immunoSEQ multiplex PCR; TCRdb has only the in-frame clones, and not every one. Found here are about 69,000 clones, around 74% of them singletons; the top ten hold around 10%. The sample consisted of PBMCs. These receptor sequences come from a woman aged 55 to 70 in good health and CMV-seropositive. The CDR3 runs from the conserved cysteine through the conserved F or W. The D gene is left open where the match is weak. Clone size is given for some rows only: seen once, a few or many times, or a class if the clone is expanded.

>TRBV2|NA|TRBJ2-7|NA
TGTGCCAGCACCCAGCGTGAGGGTACCCACGAGCAGTACTTC
CASTQREGTHEQYF
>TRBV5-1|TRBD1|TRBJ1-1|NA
TGCGCCAGCAGGACACAGGGGGCGCACACTGAAGCTTTCTTT
CASRTQGAHTEAFF
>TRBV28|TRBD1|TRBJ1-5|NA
TGTGCCAGCAAACAGGGGGCGGGGAATCAGCCCCAGCATTTT
CASKQGAGNQPQHF
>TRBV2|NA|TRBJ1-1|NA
TGTGCCAGCAGTGAAGCGCTCAACAGTAAAGCTTTCTTT
CASSEALNSKAFF
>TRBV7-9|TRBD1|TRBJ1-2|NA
TGTGCCAGCAGCTTAGCGAAGGGGGCCTATGGCTACACCTTC
CASSLAKGAYGYTF
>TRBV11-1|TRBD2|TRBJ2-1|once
TGTGCCAGCAGCCCCGGGACTAGCGGGGGGGCAAGTGAGCAGTTCTTC
CASSPGTSGGASEQFF
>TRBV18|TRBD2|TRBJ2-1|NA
TGTGCCAGCTCACCCAGGCTAGCGGGCAACAATGAGCAGTTCTTC
CASSPRLAGNNEQFF
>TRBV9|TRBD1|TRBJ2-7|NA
TGTGCCAGCAGCTACGCTTCCGGGACAGGGATTTACGAGCAGTACTTC
CASSYASGTGIYEQYF
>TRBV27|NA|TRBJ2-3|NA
TGTGCCAGCAGTACCCGGCGACTTACAGATACGCAGTATTTT
CASSTRRLTDTQYF
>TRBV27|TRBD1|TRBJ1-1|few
TGTGCCAGCAGTTTCTCGACAGGGTCGAACACTGAAGCTTTCTTT
CASSFSTGSNTEAFF
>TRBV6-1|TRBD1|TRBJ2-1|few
TGTGCCAGCAGAAGACCCGGGACAGGGGTTAATGAGCAGTTCTTC
CASRRPGTGVNEQFF
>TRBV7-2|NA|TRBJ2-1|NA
TGTGCCAGCAGCCTCCTTCCTAGCGCAACTGGGTATGAGCAGTTCTTC
CASSLLPSATGYEQFF
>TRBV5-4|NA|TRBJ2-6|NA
TGTGCCAGCAGCTTTGGAGCGGGCCCCTCTGGGGCCAACGTCCTGACTTTC
CASSFGAGPSGANVLTF
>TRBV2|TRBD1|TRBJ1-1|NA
TGTGCCAGCAGTCGAGGGGGCATGAACACTGAAGCTTTCTTT
CASSRGGMNTEAFF
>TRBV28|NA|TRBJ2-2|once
TGTGCCAGCAAAAATACAGACACCGGGGAGCTGTTTTTT
CASKNTDTGELFF
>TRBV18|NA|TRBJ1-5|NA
TGTGCCAGCTCTTTAAACAACGCGGGTCAGCCCCAGCATTTT
CASSLNNAGQPQHF
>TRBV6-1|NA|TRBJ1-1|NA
TGTGCCAGCAGAGGAGGTATGAACACTGAAGCTTTCTTT
CASRGGMNTEAFF
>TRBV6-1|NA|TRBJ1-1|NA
TGTGCCAGCAGTGAAGCGGGGAGGGGCGCCGCTTTCTTT
CASSEAGRGAAFF
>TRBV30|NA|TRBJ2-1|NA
TGTGCCTGGAGTGTAGGGGGCTCCTACAATGAGCAGTTCTTC
CAWSVGGSYNEQFF
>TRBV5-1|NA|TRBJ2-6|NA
TGCGCCAGCAGCCGGGATCCAGGGGTCCACTCTGGGGCCAACGTCCTGACTTTC
CASSRDPGVHSGANVLTF
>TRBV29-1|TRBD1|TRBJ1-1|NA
TGCAGCGCCCAGGACAGGGAGAACACTGAAGCTTTCTTT
CSAQDRENTEAFF
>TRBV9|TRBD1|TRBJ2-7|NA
TGTGCCAGCAGCGTAGGGACAGGACTCTCCTACGAGCAGTACTTC
CASSVGTGLSYEQYF
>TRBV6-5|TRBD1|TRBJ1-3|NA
TGTGCCAGCAGGCGACAGGGTGGAAACACCATATATTTT
CASRRQGGNTIYF
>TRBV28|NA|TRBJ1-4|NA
TGTGCCAGCGGCGGGGCGTATGAAAAACTGTTTTTT
CASGGAYEKLFF
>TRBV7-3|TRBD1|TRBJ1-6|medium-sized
TGTGCCAGCAGCCCATGGACAGGAAAGTATAATTCACCCCTCCACTTT
CASSPWTGKYNSPLHF
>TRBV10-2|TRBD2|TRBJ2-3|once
TGCGCCAGCAGTGAACACCTGGGCGGGGGTACGCAGTATTTT
CASSEHLGGGTQYF
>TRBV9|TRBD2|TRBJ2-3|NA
TGTGCCAGCAGCCCCGGACCAGCGGGAGTAGGCACAGATACGCAGTATTTT
CASSPGPAGVGTDTQYF
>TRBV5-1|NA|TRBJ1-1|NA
TGCGCCAGCAGCGCGGACTGGGAATACACTGAAGCTTTCTTT
CASSADWEYTEAFF
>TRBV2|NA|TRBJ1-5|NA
TGTGCCAGCAGCCCTAGTCAGCCCCAGCATTTT
CASSPSQPQHF
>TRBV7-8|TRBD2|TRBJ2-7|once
TGTGCCAGCAGCCTCGGGACTAGCGGGGTCCACGAGCAGTACTTC
CASSLGTSGVHEQYF
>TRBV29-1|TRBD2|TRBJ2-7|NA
TGCAGCGTTTTGGGAGGGCCCTCCTACGAGCAGTACTTC
CSVLGGPSYEQYF
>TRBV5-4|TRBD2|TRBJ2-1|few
TGTGCCAGCAGCTTGGCCGGGGCTAGCGGATACAATGAGCAGTTCTTC
CASSLAGASGYNEQFF
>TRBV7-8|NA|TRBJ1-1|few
TGTGCCAGCAGCCCTAGGGGGGAAGCTTTCTTT
CASSPRGEAFF
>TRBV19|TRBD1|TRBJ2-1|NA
TGTGCCAGTAGACGCAAGGACAGGGGATTTGTGAATGAGCAGTTCTTC
CASRRKDRGFVNEQFF
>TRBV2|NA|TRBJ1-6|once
TGTGCCAGCAGCCGCGATTTGGGTCGGGTTAACAAATTATCATCACCCCTCCACTTT
CASSRDLGRVNKLSSPLHF
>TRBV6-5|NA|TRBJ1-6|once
TGTGCCAGCAGTATCCCGACAGGAAATTCACCCCTCCACTTT
CASSIPTGNSPLHF
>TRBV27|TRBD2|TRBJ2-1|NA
TGTGCCAGCAGTATTAGCGGGATGCTCCGGGGTGAGCAGTTCTTC
CASSISGMLRGEQFF
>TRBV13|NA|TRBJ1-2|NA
TGTGCCAGCAGCCCAAGACCAGCGGGCTATGGCTACACCTTC
CASSPRPAGYGYTF
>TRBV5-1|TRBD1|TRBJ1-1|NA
TGCGCCAGTGAAACAGGGGGACACACTGAAGCTTTCTTT
CASETGGHTEAFF
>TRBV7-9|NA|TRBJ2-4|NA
TGTGCCAGCAGCTCAACCCCGGGGATTACGAAAAACATTCAGTACTTC
CASSSTPGITKNIQYF
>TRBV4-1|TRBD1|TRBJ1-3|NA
TGCGCCAGCAGCCAAGATCGAGGGGGCACTGGAAACACCATATATTTT
CASSQDRGGTGNTIYF
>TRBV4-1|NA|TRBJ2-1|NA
TGCGCCAGCAGCCAAGACGGCGCGGGAAGGACCTACAATGAGCAGTTCTTC
CASSQDGAGRTYNEQFF
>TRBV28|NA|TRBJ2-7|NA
TGTGCCAGCAGTTCCATCATCGAGCAGTACTTC
CASSSIIEQYF
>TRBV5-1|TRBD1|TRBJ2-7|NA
TGCGCCAGCAGCTACAACCCGGGACAGGGGGCGATCTACGAGCAGTACTTC
CASSYNPGQGAIYEQYF
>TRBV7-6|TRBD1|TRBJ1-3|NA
TGTGCCAGCAGCTTGGGACAGGGGGCTGAAGGAAACACCATATATTTT
CASSLGQGAEGNTIYF